The 16 T cell receptor beta chains below all came from one sample that was sequenced in a study of T cells in Graves' hyperthyroidism and ophthalmopathy. RNA transcripts provided the source from which TCR beta CDR3 regions were amplified. The study used the HTBI primer set for a first-round RT-PCR of the TCR CDR3. Via MiXCR, TCRdb re-called the multiplex PCR reads, giving one row per CDR3 protein. This table holds under 350,000 distinct CDR3 sequences, 21% found once. The specimen was blood. The receptors come from a woman aged 45-65 years with Graves' hyperthyroidism.

In this sample, this clonotype turned up many times. V and J are TRBV2 and TRBJ2-1; D not certain. Trimming cost V 11 bases and J 12 bases, with 17 bases left between them. In germline, CDR1 is SNHLY, CDR2 FYNNEI. The CDR3 has 11 amino acids. DNA of the CDR3: TGTGCCTCCTCCCCCGCCCGCGGGCAGTTCTTC. Translating it yields CASSPARGQFF.

This clonotype was counted ten times or more. This rearrangement joins TRBV12-5 to TRBJ2-1; possibly TRBD2 for D (7 bases). V was trimmed by 6 bases and J by 8 bases, leaving 17 bases between them. Germline CDR1 reads LGHNT; CDR2 reads FRNRAP. The CDR3 spans 14 residues. CDR3 bases: TGTGCTAGTGGCCCGGCGGGGGCGCGTGATGAGCAGTTCTTC. It yields the protein CASGPAGARDEQFF. Full variable domain (missing parts from reference TRBV12-5 and TRBJ2-1): DARVTQTPRHKVTEMGQEVTMRCQPILGHNTVFWYRQTMMQGLELLAYFRNRAPLDDSGMPKDRFSAEMPDATLATLKIQPSEPRDSAVYFCASGPAGARDEQFFGPGTRLTVL.

V gene TRBV3-1 combines with J gene TRBJ1-2; unclear D gene. Trimming left V 8 bases short and J 8 bases short, with 15 bases between. The CDR3 has 12 residues. Germline-derived CDR1 and CDR2 are LGHDT and YNNKEL (reference sequence). In nucleotides, the CDR3 is TGTGCCAGCGCGGATTTGGCCGGAGGCTACACCTTC. Its translation is CASADLAGGYTF. The full variable domain, completed using reference TRBV3-1 and TRBJ1-2, is DTAVSQTPKYLVTQMGNDKSIKCEQNLGHDTMYWYKQDSKKFLKIMFSYNNKELIINETVPNRFSPKSPDKAHLNLHINSLELGDSAVYFCASADLAGGYTFGSGTRLTVV.

V usage is TRBV7-2 and J usage is TRBJ2-2; 7 nucleotides align to TRBD2. This CDR3 region has 13 residues. Germline CDR1 is SGHTA and CDR2 is FQGNSA. V was pared by 5 bases and J by 14 bases, with 11 bases of the junction left unmatched. As DNA, the CDR3 is TGTGCCAGCAGCATACCGGGGCCGGGGGGACTGTTTTTT. Translated: CASSIPGPGGLFF. Complete variable domain (other parts from reference TRBV7-2 and TRBJ2-2): GAGVSQSPSNKVTEKGKDVELRCDPISGHTALYWYRQSLGQGLEFLIYFQGNSAPDKSGLPSDRFSAERTGGSVSTLTIQRTQQEDSAVYLCASSIPGPGGLFFGEGSRLTVL.

There are many counts of this clonotype. The chain couples TRBV25-1 to TRBJ2-7; TRBD1 agrees at 7 bases. Germline V gene data show CDR1 as MGHDK and CDR2 as SYGVNS. V was pared by 7 bases and J by 1 base, with 4 bases of the junction left unmatched. The CDR3 spans 13 residues. The chain's CDR3 is CASMKTGSYEQYF. The CDR3, as DNA: TGTGCCAGCATGAAGACAGGGTCCTACGAGCAGTACTTC.

This clonotype was recorded a few times. The chain combines TRBV19 with TRBJ1-1; TRBD1 aligns across 8 bases. Germline V gene sequence: CDR1 LNHDA, CDR2 SQIVND (reference sequence). The CDR3 has 14 amino acids. The trim removed 6 bases at V and 1 base at J, leaving 4 bases unmatched. CDR3 sequence: CASSPRGRNTEAFF. The CDR3 bases are TGTGCCAGTAGCCCCAGGGGGCGGAACACTGAAGCTTTCTTT. The full variable domain, in which reference TRBV19 and TRBJ1-1 provide the parts outside the CDR3, is DGGITQSPKYLFRKEGQNVTLSCEQNLNHDAMYWYRQDPGQGLRLIYYSQIVNDFQKGDIAEGYSVSREKKESFPLTVTSAQKNPTAFYLCASSPRGRNTEAFFGQGTRLTVV.

A remark on this clonotype: A much larger clone lies a single base off, so this may be a read error. V gene TRBV28 combines with J gene TRBJ2-1; the D is unclear. Between the trimmed V and J ends, which lost 6 bases and 8 bases, there was a span of 11 bases. CDR1 is MDHEN and CDR2 is SYDVKM in the germline V gene. This CDR3 has 12 amino acids. In nucleotides, the CDR3 is TGTGCCAGCAGCACTTGTTTTTATGAGCAGTTCTTC. This encodes CASSTCFYEQFF.

This clonotype was detected many times. V and J are TRBV28 and TRBJ2-1; 8 nucleotides line up with TRBD2. The CDR3 loop spans 19 amino acids. J gave up 0 bases and V 4 bases, and 14 bases lay outside the gene matches. From germline, CDR1 is MDHEN and CDR2 SYDVKM. The CDR3 DNA reads as TGTGCCAGCAGTTCAAAGCTTATTACTAGCGGAAGCTCCTACAATGAGCAGTTCTTC. It yields the protein CASSSKLITSGSSYNEQFF.

To note about this clonotype: The final CDR3 position lacks the conserved phenylalanine or tryptophan, pointing to a likely read error. This chain joins TRBV4-2 and TRBJ2-5; D uncertain. Germline V CDR1 and CDR2: LGHNA, YNFKEQ. Trimming stripped 2 bases from V and 5 bases from J, with 9 bases between. This CDR3 contains 13 residues. CDR3 region: CASSQNLWETQYL. DNA of the CDR3: TGTGCCAGCAGCCAAAACCTTTGGGAGACCCAGTACCTC.

The chain has TRBV7-8 and TRBJ2-1; TRBD2 matches 8 bases. The CDR3 consists of 16 residues. Germline CDR1 SGHVS, CDR2 FQNEAQ. After removal of 1 base from V and 3 bases from J, the junction contained 5 bases not matched to a gene. The CDR3 loop reads CASSLEGTSGYNEQFF. The CDR3 DNA reads as TGTGCCAGCAGCTTAGAGGGGACTAGTGGCTACAATGAGCAGTTCTTC.

The chain has TRBV19 and TRBJ2-7, with 9 bases lining up with TRBD2. After removal of 5 bases from V and 0 bases from J, the junction contained 8 bases not matched to a gene. The CDR3 is 16 amino acids. The germline CDR1 and CDR2 sequences are LNHDA and SQIVND (reference sequence). CDR3 nucleotide sequence: TGTGCCAGTAGTGCCCAGACTAGCGGAAGCTCCTACGAGCAGTACTTC. Amino acids: CASSAQTSGSSYEQYF.

The chain combines TRBV29-1 with TRBJ2-5, with 10 bases fitting TRBD2. CDR1 is SQVTM and CDR2 is ANQGSEA in the germline V gene. V was clipped by 0 bases and J by 5 bases; unmatched bases: 15. The CDR3 has 18 amino acids. The CDR3 sequence: CSVEDLGLAGVQTETQYF. Written as DNA, the CDR3 is TGCAGCGTTGAAGATCTGGGGCTAGCGGGAGTTCAGACGGAGACCCAGTACTTC.

The chain is built from TRBV6-2 or TRBV6-3 and TRBJ1-6, with 11 bases matching TRBD1. There are 17 residues in the CDR3. J gave up 3 bases and V 6 bases, and 7 bases lay outside the gene matches. Germline CDR1 is MNHEY and CDR2 is SVGEGT. CDR3 loop: CASSLPGTGGYNSPLHF. The CDR3 nucleotides read TGTGCCAGCAGCCTTCCCGGGACAGGGGGCTATAATTCACCCCTCCACTTT.

This clonotype was observed many times. The J gene is TRBJ1-3, the V gene TRBV9, with no clear D. The germline V gene encodes CDR1 SGDLS and CDR2 YYNGEE. Between the trimmed V and J ends, which lost 0 bases and 3 bases, there was a span of 4 bases. This CDR3 has 13 amino acids. CDR3 in DNA: TGTGCCAGCAGCGTAGGGGATGGAAACACCATATATTTT. Residues: CASSVGDGNTIYF.

About this clonotype itself: This could be a read error, since a much larger clone is one nucleotide away. The chain has TRBV6-1 and TRBJ2-2; no firm D call. The CDR3 has 14 amino acids. Germline V gene sequence: CDR1 MNHNS, CDR2 SASEGT. CDR3 in amino acids: CVISPLANTGELFF. The CDR3 bases are TGTGTCATCTCCCCTTTAGCGAACACCGGGGAGCTGTTTTTT.

The chain carries TRBV6-2 or TRBV6-3 and TRBJ2-7; 9 nucleotides align to TRBD1. The CDR3 runs 15 residues. Trimming removed 1 base from V and 6 bases from J; junction bases left unmatched: 7. Per the germline V gene, CDR1 is MNHEY and CDR2 is SVGEGT. The CDR3 spells CASSYLDRGPVEQYF. Here the CDR3 DNA reads TGTGCCAGCAGTTACTTGGACAGGGGCCCGGTCGAGCAGTACTTC.